This T cell receptor (beta chain) was identified during a study of blood T cell repertoires in COVID-19. As processed by the authors: It was from reference gene primer amplification that nucleated cell counts were estimated. Sequenced by immunoSEQ multiplex PCR; TCRdb stores in-frame clones only, minus some. V and J calls and clone size are copied from that table; D and trimming were computed from the DNA. The profile shows some 200,000 clones, around 83% of them singletons. The CDR3 has 15 residues. V lost 3 bases, J lost 4 bases, and 13 bases lay in between. Germline V CDR1 and CDR2: LNHDA, SQIVND (reference sequence).

Specimen: peripheral blood. The receptor was isolated from a woman in her seventies with COVID-19, enrolled during active disease. The genes are TRBV19 and TRBJ1-5, with D unresolved. The CDR3 sequence: CASSIVAGGNQPQHF. The CDR3 nucleotides read TGTGCCAGTAGTATCGTTGCAGGTGGGAATCAGCCCCAGCATTTT.